Listed here are 23 T cell receptor beta chains from one sample, sequenced in a study of Ad26.COV2.S vaccination and SARS-CoV-2 variants. Measured with immunoSEQ multiplex PCR; TCRdb has only the in-frame clones, and not every one. The repertoire includes about 400,000 clones, 89% of them detected once, and 1.9% sits in the top ten. Treatment of the sample: some 20 received Ad26.COV2.S at low or high dose, single or two shots; roughly five received placebo; per-sample allocation not given. Sampling was performed 63 days after the first vaccine or placebo injection. Sequenced material: peripheral blood, taken in a trial of Ad26.COV2.S vaccine versus placebo. Every receptor here comes from a person aged 18-60 years who received the Ad26.COV2.S COVID-19 vaccine or a placebo.

Written as DNA, the CDR3 is TGTGCCACCGGGGGGACCAGGCTCAATCAGCCCCAGCATTTT. This translates into CATGGTRLNQPQHF. V usage is TRBV24-1 and J usage is TRBJ1-5; possible D gene TRBD1, 5 bases. This CDR3 region has 14 residues. Germline values: CDR1 KGHDR, CDR2 SFDVKD. Trimming cost V 9 bases and J 3 bases, with 14 bases left between them.

V usage is TRBV9 and J usage is TRBJ1-1; D is possibly TRBD1 (5 bases). Germline values: CDR1 SGDLS, CDR2 YYNGEE. This CDR3 contains 14 residues. With 0 bases removed from V and 11 bases from J, the gap between germline ends came to 17 bases. DNA of the CDR3: TGTGCCAGCAGCGTAGGGGGTTTGGGACCAGAGGCTTTCTTT. This encodes CASSVGGLGPEAFF.

This clone was seen repeatedly, ten times or more. This chain connects TRBV18 to TRBJ2-7; 8 positions agree with TRBD1. Germline V gene lookup returns CDR1 KGHSH and CDR2 LQKENI. This CDR3 is built from 14 residues. V was clipped by 2 bases and J by 4 bases; unmatched bases: 4. CDR3 coding DNA: TGTGCCAGCTCACCAAGTAACAGGGGGTACGAGCAGTACTTC. Its protein is CASSPSNRGYEQYF.

This clone was seen only once. V gene TRBV10-3 combines with J gene TRBJ2-2, with TRBD2 matching over 7 bases. The CDR3 consists of 16 residues. Trimming at V came to 2 bases and at J to 4 bases, leaving 7 bases not matched to a gene. Germline CDR1 is ENHRY and CDR2 is SYGVKD. This chain's CDR3 is CAISETTGGGTGELFF. As DNA, the CDR3 is TGTGCCATCAGTGAGACTACTGGGGGGGGCACCGGGGAGCTGTTTTTT.

This clone was seen once. The gene calls are TRBV28 and TRBJ2-7; D is possibly TRBD1 (5 bases). Trimming cost V 7 bases and J 0 bases, with 10 bases left between them. This CDR3 spans 13 amino acids. Germline CDR1 MDHEN, CDR2 SYDVKM. The CDR3 coding sequence is TGTGCCAGCACCCCCAGGGACTCCTACGAGCAGTACTTC. Translated, it gives CASTPRDSYEQYF.

The chain combines TRBV28 with TRBJ2-2; D ambiguous. The length of the CDR3 is 12 residues. CDR1 is MDHEN and CDR2 is SYDVKM in the germline V gene. V lost 6 bases and J lost 7, with 9 bases in between. The CDR3 sequence is CASRTTHGELFF. CDR3 bases: TGTGCCAGCAGGACAACCCACGGGGAGCTGTTTTTT.

V and J are TRBV5-1 and TRBJ2-1, with 9 nucleotides matching TRBD2. The CDR3 totals 16 residues. Germline assignment: CDR1 SGHRS and CDR2 YFSETQ. With V trimmed by 4 bases and J by 6 bases, 11 bases remained unmatched. CDR3 protein: CASSGYSGSGSNEQFF. CDR3 DNA: TGCGCCAGCAGCGGGTATAGCGGGAGTGGTAGCAATGAGCAGTTCTTC.

The V gene is TRBV3-1 (or the pseudogene TRBV3-2), the J gene TRBJ2-1; 8 bases are shared with TRBD2. Germline V gives CDR1 LGHDT, CDR2 YNNKEL (reference sequence). The ends lost 3 bases at V and 4 bases at J; junction bases unmatched: 11. This CDR3 comprises 17 residues. The CDR3 coding sequence is TGTGCCAGCAGCCAGACGAGACGGAGCGGGAGTTACAATGAGCAGTTCTTC. Its translation is CASSQTRRSGSYNEQFF.

The J gene is TRBJ1-4, the V gene TRBV2; TRBD1 is a possible D gene (5 bases). The germline gives CDR1 SNHLY, CDR2 FYNNEI. Trimming pared 7 bases from V and 8 bases from J, leaving 14 bases between. This CDR3 is 13 amino acids long. The CDR3 protein is CASIFLGGEKLFF. In DNA, the CDR3 is TGTGCCAGCATCTTCCTGGGGGGGGAAAAACTGTTTTTT.

This chain links TRBV25-1 with TRBJ1-4; the D gene is possibly TRBD1 (6 bases). Trimming removed 5 bases at V and 4 bases at J, with 17 bases between. Germline CDR1 is MGHDK and CDR2 is SYGVNS. The CDR3 spans 16 residues. CDR3 in DNA: TGTGCCAGCAGTCCGACCCTGACAGGAGGTAATGAAAAACTGTTTTTT. This sequence encodes CASSPTLTGGNEKLFF.

The chain combines TRBV25-1 with TRBJ1-1; 8 bases agree with TRBD1. With 5 bases clipped from V and 4 bases from J, the junction kept 3 bases outside the gene matches. There are 13 residues in the CDR3. Per the germline V gene, CDR1 is MGHDK and CDR2 is SYGVNS. CDR3 in DNA: TGTGCCAGCAGTCAGGGGGCGAGCACTGAAGCTTTCTTT. Residues: CASSQGASTEAFF.

This chain connects TRBV10-3 to TRBJ2-7; D perhaps matches TRBD2 (5 bases). Trimming stripped 0 bases from V and 2 bases from J, with 11 bases between. Germline CDR1 ENHRY, CDR2 SYGVKD. The CDR3 has 15 amino acids. This CDR3 reads CAISESSGGPYEQYF. CDR3 DNA sequence: TGTGCCATCAGTGAGTCCAGCGGAGGTCCCTACGAGCAGTACTTC.

The chain is built from TRBV6-1 and TRBJ2-1, with unresolved D. Germline values: CDR1 MNHNS, CDR2 SASEGT. The CDR3 runs to 14 residues. V was clipped by 2 bases and J by 4 bases, with 9 bases between them. The CDR3 DNA sequence: TGTGCCAGCAGTGAAAACAGAAATTACAATGAGCAGTTCTTC. Translation gives CASSENRNYNEQFF.

The chain links TRBV3-1 (or the pseudogene TRBV3-2) to TRBJ1-2; D ambiguous. V was shortened by 0 bases and J by 3 bases, with 8 bases between the two germline ends. The CDR3 is made up of 14 amino acids. Per germline, CDR1 LGHDT and CDR2 YNNKEL (reference sequence). The CDR3 sequence: CASSQDLRDYGYTF. The CDR3 DNA reads TGTGCCAGCAGCCAAGACCTGAGAGACTATGGCTACACCTTC.

The V and J genes are TRBV7-3 and TRBJ2-5; unclear D gene. The germline V and J ends were trimmed by 2 bases and 2 bases, with 6 bases remaining between them. Germline CDR1 SGHTA, CDR2 FQGTGA. CDR3 length: 13 amino acids. For the CDR3, the DNA is TGTGCCAGCAGCTTATCCCGGCAAGAGACCCAGTACTTC. This gives the protein CASSLSRQETQYF.

This chain joins TRBV5-1 and TRBJ2-6; no clear D. Germline assignment: CDR1 SGHRS and CDR2 YFSETQ. The CDR3 has 15 residues. Trimming removed 4 bases at V and 5 bases at J, with 13 bases between. CDR3 in DNA: TGCGCCAGCAGCCCTGCTCTTAGGAGGGCCAACGTCCTGACTTTC. It translates to CASSPALRRANVLTF.

This clone was picked up a small number of times. This chain links TRBV19 with TRBJ1-4; 9 bases agree with TRBD1. Germline values: CDR1 LNHDA, CDR2 SQIVND (reference sequence). The CDR3 length is 15 residues. With 3 bases clipped from V and 8 bases from J, the junction kept 7 bases outside the gene matches. As DNA, the CDR3 is TGTGCCAGTAGTATGCAACAGGGGGCACAAGAAAAACTGTTTTTT. Translation: CASSMQQGAQEKLFF.

Here the CDR3 DNA reads TGTGCCAGCAGCGTGGGGGGGACAGGGTCCAGCGAGCAGTACTTC. It translates to CASSVGGTGSSEQYF. The chain recombines TRBV9 with TRBJ2-7, with TRBD1 identical over 9 bases. V gave up 2 bases and J gave up 6 bases; unmatched junction bases: 9. This CDR3 spans 15 amino acids. In germline, CDR1 is SGDLS, CDR2 YYNGEE.

This clone was found once. The chain joins TRBV3-1 (or the pseudogene TRBV3-2) to TRBJ1-3; D possibly corresponds to TRBD1 (5 bases). CDR3 size: 17 residues. The germline CDR1 and CDR2 sequences are LGHDT and YNNKEL (reference sequence). The V end lost 2 bases, the J end lost 0 bases, and 14 bases lay between the germline ends. CDR3 residues: CASSQTGLLHSGNTIYF. The CDR3 coding sequence is TGTGCCAGCAGCCAAACGGGGCTACTACACTCTGGAAACACCATATATTTT.

The chain carries TRBV14 and TRBJ2-5; no clear D gene. Germline V gene sequence: CDR1 SGHDN, CDR2 FVKESK. This CDR3 is built from 12 residues. V lost 5 bases and J 5 bases, leaving 9 bases between the germline ends. CDR3 loop: CASSYRRETQYF. CDR3 DNA: TGTGCCAGCAGCTACCGTAGGGAGACCCAGTACTTC.

In its sample, this clone was seen once. Additional DNA sequences in this sample encode the identical CDR3. The rearrangement links TRBV27 to TRBJ2-1; TRBD2 matches at 9 bases. This CDR3 has 16 amino acids. Germline-derived CDR1 and CDR2 are MNHEY and SMNVEV (reference sequence). V dropped 3 bases and J dropped 0; count of bases not matched to a gene: 3. This chain's CDR3 is CASSFLAGSSYNEQFF. The CDR3 DNA follows: TGTGCCAGCAGTTTTCTAGCGGGGAGCTCCTACAATGAGCAGTTCTTC.

This clone was seen more than once but under ten times. V gene TRBV15 combines with J gene TRBJ1-5; D not resolved. The CDR3 length is 17 residues. V dropped 0 bases and J dropped 3 bases, with 15 bases sitting between them. Germline values: CDR1 LNHNV, CDR2 YYDKDF (reference sequence). Written as DNA, the CDR3 is TGTGCCACCAGCAGAGACAAACGAGTAACACCCAATCAGCCCCAGCATTTT. This gives the protein CATSRDKRVTPNQPQHF. Full variable domain (remainder filled in from reference TRBV15 and TRBJ1-5): DAMVIQNPRYQVTQFGKPVTLSCSQTLNHNVMYWYQQKSSQAPKLLFHYYDKDFNNEADTPDNFQSRRPNTSFCFLDIRSPGLGDTAMYLCATSRDKRVTPNQPQHFGDGTRLSIL.

The chain uses TRBV28 and TRBJ1-2, with 8 bases aligning to TRBD1. V lost 5 bases and J lost 2; bases outside the gene matches: 7. Germline values: CDR1 MDHEN, CDR2 SYDVKM. CDR3 length equals 15 residues. The CDR3 protein is CASSPHRGVNYGYTF. In DNA, the CDR3 is TGTGCCAGCAGTCCGCACAGGGGGGTGAACTATGGCTACACCTTC.